This T cell receptor beta chain was sequenced in a study of T-cell memory formation after mild COVID-19 (dated by TCRdb to the early 2020s). Study-level background: Most TCR sequence clusters were specific to one of the two donors. T-cell clones expanding and contracting after mild COVID-19 in two donors were tracked by longitudinal TCRalpha and TCRbeta repertoire sequencing. The cohort comprised two young, previously healthy adult volunteers, one female and one male.

Ficoll-Paque density gradient centrifugation was used to isolate PBMCs. Paper-wide results and their limitations: The second-wave clones that peaked on day 37 were not confirmed to be SARS-CoV-2 specific. Some responding clones were detected in pre-infection memory, suggesting pre-existing cross-reactive memory T cells joined the SARS-CoV-2 response. Contracting CD4+ clones appeared mostly in the CM and EM memory subsets, whereas CD8+ clones were enriched in EMRA. The study included only two mild cases, and larger cohorts that include severe cases with pre-infection samples were judged to be necessary. Balanced CD4/CD8 phenotypes were observed for clones contracting from day 15 to 85, whereas a bias towards CD4+ was observed for a second wave of clones expanding from day 15 to 37.

Its CDR3 holds 17 amino acids, cysteine through phenylalanine. Left in the record is the CDR3 DNA by itself, 51 bases read in frame from the first base. CDR1 and CDR2, looked up from the germline V gene, are SGHRS and YFSETQ. V is trimmed back by 2 bases and J by 2 bases, and the junction contains 9 bases that no gene match accounts for. This clonotype was detected a few times. Its binding antigen is unknown. No base quality information exists; no much larger clone differs at one position. These reads were obtained on an Illumina NovaSeq 6000. TCRalpha and TCRbeta cDNA libraries were constructed by 5'RACE with constant-segment primers, with sample barcodes and unique molecular identifiers being introduced. RNA was extracted from every sample with Trizol reagent. The libraries were amplified in two PCR steps, and the second step added a second sample barcode and Illumina TruSeq adapters. Sequencing of libraries was performed on an Illumina NovaSeq with 2 x 150 bp paired-end reads. The authors' analysis ran thus. With migec v1.2.7, reads were demultiplexed and then collapsed into UMI-guided consensus sequences. Using mixcr v2.1.11, UMI consensuses were aligned to TRA and TRB V and J templates and then assembled into clonotypes. Clonotypes were classified as expanded or contracted when called significant by both edgeR and NoisET, with noise models trained on biological replicates. For edgeR calls, the cutoffs were a false discovery rate-adjusted p below 0.01 and a log2 fold-change threshold of 1. PCA with hierarchical clustering of max-normalized trajectories of the 1000 most abundant clonotypes was used as exploratory dynamics analysis. Separately sequenced CD4+ and CD8+ repertoires were used to assign a CD4 or CD8 phenotype to each responding clone. TCRdb trimmed public reads at Q25 via fastp, called clones via MiXCR and kept in-frame beta chains. Each CDR3 protein appears once, grouped with its most common genes and DNA. These V and J calls rely on TCRdb rather than the paper's analysis. This sample is represented by a few hundred thousand distinct CDR3 sequences; about 17% of them were singletons. The ten largest make up roughly 21% of the sample.

This receptor was identified in a man aged 18 to 30 who had mild COVID-19 (a few samples of this study predate the infection). The sample titles of this study are shuffled in the database, so cell type and time point are left out; the donor was told from shared clones. Material for sequencing was PBMCs or a T cell subset sorted from them (not recorded which). The chain uses TRBV5-1 and TRBJ2-3; TRBD2 fits 9 bases in the junction. The bases read TGCGCCAGCAGCTTCCAACTAAGCGGGGGGACCACAGATACGCAGTATTTT. Its translation is CASSFQLSGGTTDTQYF.